Listed below are T cell receptor beta chains from one sample, sequenced in a study of CXCR3-negative and CXCR3-positive naive CD8 T cells. TCRdb reprocessed the 5' RACE reads, keeping one entry per CDR3 protein, no DNA. Here the sample table reports 20,000 to 25,000 distinct CDR3 sequences. The material sequenced was memory CD8+ T cells from blood. All receptors come from a human donor in good health. Some clones in this sample may be carry-over from other donors' samples. The CDR3 runs from the conserved cysteine through the conserved F or W. The order of the fields is clone size, V gene, J gene, CDR3 protein. Only part of the rows carry a size: once, few, many, or a class if the clone is expanded.

NA	TRBV29-1	TRBJ2-5	CSGSSGQETQYF
NA	TRBV11-3	TRBJ2-7	CASSLVSYEQYF
NA	TRBV12-3/TRBV12-4	TRBJ2-7	CASSQASSYEQYF
NA	TRBV6-1	TRBJ2-7	CASSEYAWGEAYEQYF
NA	TRBV7-9	TRBJ1-2	CASSLAVRDSYGYTF
NA	TRBV4-3	TRBJ2-1	CASSPRALYNEQFF
NA	TRBV5-5	TRBJ1-1	CASSLWGGTEAFF
NA	TRBV11-3	TRBJ2-7	CASSLVDSPNYEQYF
NA	TRBV7-9	TRBJ2-5	CASSLSETEGETQYF
NA	TRBV30	TRBJ1-1	CAWSRGALDTEAFF
NA	TRBV5-1	TRBJ2-5	CASSFSPGEETQYF
NA	TRBV18	TRBJ2-1	CASSPPLGLAGAFSYNEQFF
NA	TRBV29-1	TRBJ1-1	CSVVDLGYDMDTEAFF
NA	TRBV12-3/TRBV12-4	TRBJ2-1	CASSPGRAGGLYNEQFF
NA	TRBV25-1	TRBJ2-3	CASRGDRETDTQYF
NA	TRBV5-1	TRBJ2-2	CASSAGTGDTGELFF
NA	TRBV6-1	TRBJ2-1	CASRPGTGRFYNEQFF
NA	TRBV29-1	TRBJ2-3	CSVHPGADTQYF
NA	TRBV28	TRBJ2-3	CASSFWTSGSTDTQYF
NA	TRBV5-1	TRBJ1-1	CASSLDSMNTEAFF
NA	TRBV28	TRBJ2-7	CASSLADRPLSYEQYF
NA	TRBV7-3	TRBJ1-2	CASSLGGDGGYTF
NA	TRBV6-1	TRBJ2-4	CASSEIPWAIAKNIQYF
NA	TRBV12-3/TRBV12-4	TRBJ2-5	CASSPPLQETQYF
NA	TRBV20-1	TRBJ1-5	CSATGTGEYQPQHF
NA	TRBV6-4	TRBJ2-2	CASSDSFRTENTGELFF
NA	TRBV7-2	TRBJ2-7	CASSSDRLAGGLSYEQYF
NA	TRBV5-4	TRBJ2-1	CASSGTAPGSYNEQFF
NA	TRBV6-5	TRBJ2-1	CAAGPYNEQFF
NA	TRBV15	TRBJ1-5	CATSSSLGPQHF
NA	TRBV19	TRBJ2-1	CAVEGQPENEQFF
medium-sized	TRBV28	TRBJ2-1	CASSKQGGIYNEQFF
medium-sized	TRBV4-2	TRBJ2-7	CASSQEFSGGSYEQYF
NA	TRBV7-2	TRBJ2-7	CASSWYISYEQYF
NA	TRBV12-3/TRBV12-4	TRBJ1-2	CASSSGDRLYGYTF
NA	TRBV19	TRBJ1-5	CASNGGTFFTPQHF
NA	TRBV6-5	TRBJ1-5	CASRDLDGGYQPQHF
NA	TRBV29-1	TRBJ2-1	CSVELLYNEQFF
NA	TRBV25-1	TRBJ2-1	CASSEASGESNEQFF
NA	TRBV27	TRBJ1-2	CASSLSVINGYTF
NA	TRBV20-1	TRBJ1-5	CSASGTGFSNQPQHF
NA	TRBV29-1	TRBJ2-1	CSLAGAGFDEQFF
NA	TRBV6-1	TRBJ2-7	CASSEQSGTGGYEQYF
NA	TRBV2	TRBJ2-7	CASSLAGARNEQYF
NA	TRBV24-1	TRBJ2-1	CATSASYEQFF
NA	TRBV3-1	TRBJ2-7	CASSQESGLRFYEQYF
medium-sized	TRBV20-1	TRBJ1-1	CSAYGTGITEAFF
NA	TRBV13	TRBJ1-1	CASSSGHSTEAFF